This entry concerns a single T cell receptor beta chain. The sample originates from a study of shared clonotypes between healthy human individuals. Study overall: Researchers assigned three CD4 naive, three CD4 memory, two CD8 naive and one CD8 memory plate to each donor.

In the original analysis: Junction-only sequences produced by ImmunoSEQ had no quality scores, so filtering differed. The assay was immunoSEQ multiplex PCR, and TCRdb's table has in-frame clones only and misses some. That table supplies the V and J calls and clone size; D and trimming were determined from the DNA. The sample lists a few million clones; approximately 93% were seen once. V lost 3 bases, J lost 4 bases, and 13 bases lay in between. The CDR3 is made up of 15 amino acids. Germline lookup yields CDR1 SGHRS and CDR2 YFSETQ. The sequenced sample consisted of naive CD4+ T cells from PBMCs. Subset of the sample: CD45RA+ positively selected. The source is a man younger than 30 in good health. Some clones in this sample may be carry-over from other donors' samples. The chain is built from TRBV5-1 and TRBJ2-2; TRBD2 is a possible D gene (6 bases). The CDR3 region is CASSSGRAVTGELFF. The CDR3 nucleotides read TGCGCCAGCAGCTCCGGGAGAGCGGTCACCGGGGAGCTGTTTTTT.